This T cell receptor beta chain originates from a study of vaccination and CD4 T cells after COVID-19. Study in general: The study collected post-vaccine samples a median about 73 days after dose two, with a range of 14 to 241. Findings and caveats of the study: In convalescent patients, a median approximately 86% of post-vaccine SARS-CoV-2-reactive clones appeared only after vaccination.

Oncomine TCR Beta short-read sequencing was applied to DNA from cultured CD4+ T cells. TCRdb recomputed calls from the PCR reads with MiXCR, one row per CDR3 protein. This sample has approximately 9,500 distinct CDR3 sequences, with 30% found just once. As to treatment: roughly 10-day PBMC culture with coronavirus spike peptide pools or control peptides (ViraFEST assay). Trimming took 5 bases from V and 7 from J; bases not matched to a gene: 8. The CDR3 is 14 residues long. Germline CDR1 is SGHTA and CDR2 is FQGNSA. Points on this clonotype: As yet, its antigen is unknown.

This receptor was taken from a human donor who had recovered from COVID-19. This chain links TRBV7-2 with TRBJ1-5, with 7 bases fitting TRBD1. The sample in question was CD4+ T cells from blood, cultured in vitro, obtained after SARS-CoV-2 vaccination. The DNA for the CDR3 is TGTGCCAGCAGCCCTGACAGGGCAGGGCAGCCCCAGCATTTT. As protein: CASSPDRAGQPQHF.